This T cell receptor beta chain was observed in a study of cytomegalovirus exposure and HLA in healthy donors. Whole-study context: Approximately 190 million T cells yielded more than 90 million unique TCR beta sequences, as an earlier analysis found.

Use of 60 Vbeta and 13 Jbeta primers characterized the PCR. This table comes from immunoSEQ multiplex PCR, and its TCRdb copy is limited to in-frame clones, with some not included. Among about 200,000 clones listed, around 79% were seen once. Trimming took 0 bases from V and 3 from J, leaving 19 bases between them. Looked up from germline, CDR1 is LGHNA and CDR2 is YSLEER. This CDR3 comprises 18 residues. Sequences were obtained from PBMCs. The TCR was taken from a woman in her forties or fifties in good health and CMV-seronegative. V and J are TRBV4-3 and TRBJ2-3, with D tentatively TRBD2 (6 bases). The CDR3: CASSQDLRGPLATDTQYF. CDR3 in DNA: TGCGCCAGCAGCCAAGATTTGAGAGGGCCCCTAGCGACAGATACGCAGTATTTT.